This TCR beta chain stems from a study of blood T cell repertoires in COVID-19. At the level of the study: From T cells, B-cell-depleted T cells, or PBMCs came the material, which was cDNA or gDNA.

How the authors handled the data: How many nucleated cells were present was estimated from reference gene primer amplification. Sequenced by immunoSEQ multiplex PCR; TCRdb stores in-frame clones only, minus some. V and J calls and clone size are as listed in that table; D and trimming were resolved from the DNA. The table lists around 100,000 clones, nearly 90% of them singletons. The germline V gene encodes CDR1 MGHDK and CDR2 SYGVNS. V gave up 3 bases and J gave up 5 bases; unmatched junction bases: 7. This CDR3 is built from 15 residues. The receptor was isolated from a man aged 50 to 59 in a cohort sampled during active COVID-19. Specimen: peripheral blood. The rearrangement joins TRBV25-1 to TRBJ2-5, with 9 bases matching TRBD1. The chain's CDR3 is CASSDWDRVLETQYF. CDR3 DNA: TGTGCCAGCAGTGACTGGGACAGGGTATTGGAGACCCAGTACTTC.